A selection of T cell receptor beta chains follows, all from one sample in a study of shared clonotypes between healthy human individuals. Clones were sequenced by immunoSEQ multiplex PCR, and TCRdb holds only the in-frame ones, with some missing. The sample yields about 2,100,000 clones, roughly 91% seen once. The sample consisted of naive CD8+ T cells from PBMCs. These receptors were taken from a man younger than 30 in good health. Some clones in this sample may be carry-over from other donors' samples. CDR3s include the opening cysteine and the closing phenylalanine or tryptophan. Fields, in order: V gene, J gene, D gene, clone size, CDR3 length, CDR3 DNA, CDR3 protein. D genes are given only for firm matches. Rows give clone size only sometimes, using once, few, many, or a class for an expanded clone.

TRBV7-8	TRBJ1-2	-	-	14	TGTGCAATCTCGGGGGGGCTTGTTAACTATGGCTACACCTTC	CAISGGLVNYGYTF
TRBV7-2	TRBJ2-6	-	-	16	TGTGCCAGCAGCCAGTACGTCGACCCTGGGGCCAACGTCCTGACTTTC	CASSQYVDPGANVLTF
TRBV29-1	TRBJ2-7	-	-	12	TGCAGCGTGATCTTGACGGGAGCCGAGCAGTACTTC	CSVILTGAEQYF
TRBV4-1	TRBJ1-2	TRBD1	-	16	TGCGCCAGCAGCCAAGACCCACAGGGGGCCCCCTATGGCTACACCTTC	CASSQDPQGAPYGYTF
TRBV5-8	TRBJ2-7	-	-	13	TGTGCCAGCAGCCCTCGGACGTTTGACGAGCAGTACTTC	CASSPRTFDEQYF
TRBV27	TRBJ2-3	TRBD1	-	17	TGTGCCAGCAGTCCCGCCCAGAGGGACAGGGCTGCAGATACGCAGTATTTT	CASSPAQRDRAADTQYF
TRBV5-1	TRBJ2-5	TRBD2	-	16	TGCGCCAGCAGCCGGAGTACGACTAGCACTTCAGAGACCCAGTACTTC	CASSRSTTSTSETQYF
TRBV7-6	TRBJ1-2	-	-	13	TGTGCCAGCAGCTTAGGTTCCCCCTATGGCTACACCTTC	CASSLGSPYGYTF
TRBV11-2	TRBJ2-1	-	-	15	TGTGCCAGCAGCTTAGCATGGTCGCCATTCAATGAGCAGTTCTTC	CASSLAWSPFNEQFF
TRBV16	TRBJ1-1	-	-	12	TGTGCCAGCAGCCAAAGCTTACTCGAAGCTTTCTTT	CASSQSLLEAFF
TRBV7-9	TRBJ2-7	TRBD1	-	14	TGTGCCAGCAGCTCAAGGACAGGGTTGGGCGAGCAGTACTTC	CASSSRTGLGEQYF
TRBV7-9	TRBJ2-5	-	-	15	TGTGCCAGCAGCTTAACGGGGACATTTGGGGAGACCCAGTACTTC	CASSLTGTFGETQYF
TRBV27	TRBJ1-1	-	-	13	TGTGCCAGCAGAATCAACATGAACACTGAAGCTTTCTTT	CASRINMNTEAFF
TRBV4-2	TRBJ2-7	TRBD1	-	14	TGTGCCAGCAGCCCCGGACAGGGGACCTACGAGCAGTACTTC	CASSPGQGTYEQYF
TRBV6-5	TRBJ2-3	-	-	15	TGTGCCAGCAGTTACTCGAGGCAGGGGATAGATACGCAGTATTTT	CASSYSRQGIDTQYF
TRBV7-9	TRBJ2-3	-	-	18	TGTGCCAGCAGCTTAGGCTACAGCTCCCCGCCCCCCACAGATACGCAGTATTTT	CASSLGYSSPPPTDTQYF
TRBV27	TRBJ2-7	-	-	14	TGTGCCAGCAGTTTACTGGGACTCACCTACGAGCAGTACTTC	CASSLLGLTYEQYF
TRBV6-5	TRBJ1-1	TRBD1	few	14	TGTGCCAGCAGTTACACAGGGGGCGAGACTGAAGCTTTCTTT	CASSYTGGETEAFF
TRBV10-2	TRBJ2-7	-	-	13	TGCGCCAGCAGTGAGATGGGCGGCTACGAGCAGTACTTC	CASSEMGGYEQYF
TRBV7-9	TRBJ2-4	TRBD1	-	15	TGTGCCAGCAGCGGACAGGGGTTCTCCAAAAACATTCAGTACTTC	CASSGQGFSKNIQYF
TRBV19	TRBJ2-2	TRBD1	-	17	TGTGCCAGTAGTATAGGCGGGACAGGGTATAACACCGGGGAGCTGTTTTTT	CASSIGGTGYNTGELFF
TRBV7-8	TRBJ1-2	-	-	13	TGTGCCAGCAGCTTAGGCGGGGCGGGTGGCTACACCTTC	CASSLGGAGGYTF
TRBV4-1	TRBJ2-3	TRBD2	once	16	TGCGCCAGCAGCCAATACCCGGGACTAGCGACAGATACGCAGTATTTT	CASSQYPGLATDTQYF
TRBV27	TRBJ2-6	-	-	16	TGTGCCAGCAGGCCCGGCGGGCACATTGGGGCCAACGTCCTGACTTTC	CASRPGGHIGANVLTF
TRBV27	TRBJ2-1	-	-	14	TGTGCCAGCAGACGAGTTAGCTCCTACAATGAGCAGTTCTTC	CASRRVSSYNEQFF
TRBV7-6	TRBJ2-7	-	-	13	TGTGCCAGCAGCTCGGTAAGCCCCTACGAGCAGTACTTC	CASSSVSPYEQYF
TRBV27	TRBJ1-2	-	-	14	TGTGCCAGCAGTTTAATCGGGGTAGCGGATGGCTACACCTTC	CASSLIGVADGYTF
TRBV7-2	TRBJ2-7	-	-	14	TGTGCCAGCAGTCTTAGGGGCTCCGCCGGCGAGCAGTACTTC	CASSLRGSAGEQYF